This T cell receptor (beta chain) was obtained from a study of CD8 T cells in Susac syndrome. CD8+ and CD4+ T cells from blood underwent TCR beta sequencing, which was carried out in a high-throughput format. In the multiple sclerosis control group, patients were treatment-naive and had stable or active relapsing-remitting disease. Through negative isolation, CD4+ and CD8+ T cells were obtained, while TEMRA cells were enriched using FACS. RNA totalling roughly 0.5 to 1 ug underwent reverse transcription with random hexamers. TCRdb used MiXCR to reprocess the immunoSEQ multiplex PCR reads, holding one entry per CDR3 protein. The data hold roughly 130,000 distinct CDR3 sequences, with 85% to 95% observed a single time. The CDR3 is 16 residues long. V lost 1 base and J lost 7; bases outside the gene matches: 8. CDR1 is LGHDT and CDR2 is YNNKEL in the germline V gene (reference sequence).

The clonotype was recovered from a human donor with multiple sclerosis. The material sequenced was CD4+ T cells from PBMCs. The chain recombines TRBV3-1 with TRBJ2-1, with 9 bases lining up with TRBD1. CDR3 sequence: CASSQGPGQGTNEQFF. CDR3 coding DNA: TGTGCCAGCAGCCAAGGCCCCGGACAGGGGACGAATGAGCAGTTCTTC.